This TCR beta chain originates from a study of tumor-infiltrating lymphocytes in oesophageal squamous cell carcinoma. This clonotype has a count of ten or more. MiXCR, applied by TCRdb to the PCR reads, yields one record per CDR3 protein. The sample carries about 24,000 distinct CDR3 sequences, 35% to 45% recorded once. The CDR3 has 15 residues. Germline loops: CDR1 SGHDN, CDR2 FVKESK. The V and J ends lost 1 base and 0 bases respectively, with 9 bases between them. Sequencing was done on a sample of esophageal tumor tissue. The chain links TRBV14 to TRBJ2-5; D unclear. This clonotype was sampled from a male donor with esophageal squamous cell carcinoma. The CDR3 DNA reads as TGTGCCAGCAGCCAAGTAGGCAGCCACCAAGAGACCCAGTACTTC. This encodes CASSQVGSHQETQYF.